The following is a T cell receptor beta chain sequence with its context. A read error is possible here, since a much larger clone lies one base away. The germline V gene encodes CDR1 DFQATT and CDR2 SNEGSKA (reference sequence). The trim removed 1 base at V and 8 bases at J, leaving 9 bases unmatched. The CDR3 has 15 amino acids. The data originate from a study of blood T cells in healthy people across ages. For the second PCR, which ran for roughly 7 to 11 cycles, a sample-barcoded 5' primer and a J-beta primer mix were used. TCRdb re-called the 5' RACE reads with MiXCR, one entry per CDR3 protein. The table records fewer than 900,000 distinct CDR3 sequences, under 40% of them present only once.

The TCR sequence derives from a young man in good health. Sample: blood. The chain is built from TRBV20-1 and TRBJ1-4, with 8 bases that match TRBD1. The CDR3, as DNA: TGCAGTGCTAGAGCCCACCCAGGGGGCGGGGAAAAACTGTTTTTT. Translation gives CSARAHPGGGEKLFF.